This T cell receptor (beta chain) was found in a study of metastatic and nonmetastatic thyroid tumors. The overall study: Peripheral blood and tumor or nodule samples from malignant and benign thyroid patients were compared.

All patients were untreated before thyroid surgery. TCRdb re-analyzed the PCR reads using MiXCR. The sample has around 40,000 clones, about a sixth seen once. The germline V gene encodes CDR1 MNHEY and CDR2 SVGEGT. V dropped 8 bases and J dropped 5; count of bases not matched to a gene: 6. The CDR3 length is 13 residues. Study results and caveats: Compared with benign nodules, malignant thyroid tumors were reported to have significantly higher TCR beta diversity in both blood and tumor.

This clone was counted ten times or more. Antigen: not known. This chain links TRBV6-2 or TRBV6-3 with TRBJ2-5; 9 bases agree with TRBD1. This receptor was taken from a male donor with papillary thyroid cancer or a benign thyroid nodule (not recorded which). Some clones in this sample may be carry-over from other donors' samples. Sequences were obtained from blood. CDR3 sequence (DNA): TGTGCCAGCGAGGGGACAGGGAGGGAGACCCAGTACTTC. Translating gives CASEGTGRETQYF.